Sequencing of this TCR beta chain was carried out in a study of blood T cell repertoires in COVID-19. Across the study: Specimens from acute and convalescent COVID-19 originated in the United States, Italy and Spain. From T cells, B-cell-depleted T cells, or PBMCs came the material, which was cDNA or gDNA.

The table lists this clone with a count of one. Per the original data handling: Estimates of nucleated cell counts were drawn from the amplification of reference gene primers. Sequencing was performed with immunoSEQ multiplex PCR; in TCRdb, only in-frame clones are kept and a portion is missing. D and trimming were read from the DNA, whereas the V and J calls and clone size are those reported in that table. The repertoire holds tens of thousands of clones, with more than 65% as singletons. CDR3 length: 15 residues. The germline CDR1 and CDR2 sequences are SGDLS and YYNGEE. After removal of 3 bases from V and 5 bases from J, the junction contained 8 bases not matched to a gene.

The TCR was taken from an elderly man with acute or convalescent COVID-19. The chain employs TRBV9 and TRBJ1-5; 7 bases are shared with TRBD1. Sequencing was done on a sample of peripheral blood. The CDR3 sequence: CASSALTGWDQPQHF. The CDR3 DNA sequence: TGTGCCAGCAGCGCCTTGACAGGGTGGGATCAGCCCCAGCATTTT.